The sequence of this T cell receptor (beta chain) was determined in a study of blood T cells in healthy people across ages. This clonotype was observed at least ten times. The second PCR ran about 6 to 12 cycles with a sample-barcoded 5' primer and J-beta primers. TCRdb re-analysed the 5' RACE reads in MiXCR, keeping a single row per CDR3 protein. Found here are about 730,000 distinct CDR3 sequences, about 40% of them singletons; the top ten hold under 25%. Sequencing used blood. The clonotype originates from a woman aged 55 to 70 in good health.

CDR3 sequence: CSATGHLYEQYF. In DNA form, the CDR3 reads TGCAGTGCTACCGGGCACCTCTACGAGCAGTACTTC. The chain recombines TRBV20-1 with TRBJ2-7, with D uncertain. Between the trimmed V and J ends, which lost 4 bases and 3 bases, there was a span of 10 bases. Germline V gene data show CDR1 as DFQATT and CDR2 as SNEGSKA (reference sequence). The CDR3 extends over 12 amino acids.